This T cell receptor (beta chain) was recovered during a study of T cells after yellow fever vaccination. This clonotype was seen only a few times. Its antigen is currently unknown. Points from the study as a whole: Peaking on day 5 versus 15, the secondary response was faster but weaker. Most clones from primary vaccination resurfaced after the booster (about 96% CD4, less than 90% CD8). Although most clonotypes did not, a small share appeared in both CD4 and CD8 compartments.

This CDR3 contains 17 residues. CDR1 and CDR2 from the germline V gene are ENHRY and SYGVKD. V lost 4 bases to trimming and J lost 4 bases; unmatched junction nucleotides: 8. The TCR cDNA carried a universal primer site and UMIs from 5'RACE template switching. TCRdb reanalysed the 5' RACE reads using MiXCR and keeps one entry per CDR3 protein. Counted here are 450,000 to 600,000 distinct CDR3 sequences, 17% occurring once; the ten biggest clones make up roughly 17%. The source of this sequence is a man between 18 and 35 years old who received the YFV17D yellow fever vaccine. Source: PBMCs, taken 5 to 6 days after the first yellow fever vaccination. The genes are TRBV10-3 and TRBJ2-2; 11 bases map to TRBD1. CDR3 residues: CAISVHGTGGVTGELFF. For the CDR3, the DNA is TGTGCCATCAGTGTGCATGGGACAGGGGGGGTCACCGGGGAGCTGTTTTTT.